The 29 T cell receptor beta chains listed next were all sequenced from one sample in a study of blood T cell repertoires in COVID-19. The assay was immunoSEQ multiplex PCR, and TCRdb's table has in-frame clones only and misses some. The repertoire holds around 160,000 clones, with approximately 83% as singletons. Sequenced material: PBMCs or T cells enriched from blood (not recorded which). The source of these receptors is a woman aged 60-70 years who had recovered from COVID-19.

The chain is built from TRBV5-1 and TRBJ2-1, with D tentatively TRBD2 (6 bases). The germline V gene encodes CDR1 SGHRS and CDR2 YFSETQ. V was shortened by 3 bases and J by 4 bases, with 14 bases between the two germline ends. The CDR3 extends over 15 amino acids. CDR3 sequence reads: CASSWGVADYNEQFF. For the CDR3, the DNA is TGCGCCAGCAGCTGGGGGGTAGCGGATTACAATGAGCAGTTCTTC.

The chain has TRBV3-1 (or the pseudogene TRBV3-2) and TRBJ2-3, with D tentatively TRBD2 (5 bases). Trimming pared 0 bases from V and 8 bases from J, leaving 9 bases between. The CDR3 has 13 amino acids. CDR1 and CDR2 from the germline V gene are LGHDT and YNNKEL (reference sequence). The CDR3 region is CASSQDEEATQYF. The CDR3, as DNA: TGTGCCAGCAGCCAAGATGAGGAGGCTACGCAGTATTTT.

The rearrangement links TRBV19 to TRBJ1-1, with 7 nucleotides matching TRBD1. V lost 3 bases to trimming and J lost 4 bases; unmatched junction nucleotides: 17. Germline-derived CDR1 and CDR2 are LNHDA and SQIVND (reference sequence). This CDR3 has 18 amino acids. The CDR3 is CASSMRSRMGDRATEAFF. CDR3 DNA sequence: TGTGCCAGTAGTATGCGCAGCAGGATGGGAGACAGGGCCACTGAAGCTTTCTTT.

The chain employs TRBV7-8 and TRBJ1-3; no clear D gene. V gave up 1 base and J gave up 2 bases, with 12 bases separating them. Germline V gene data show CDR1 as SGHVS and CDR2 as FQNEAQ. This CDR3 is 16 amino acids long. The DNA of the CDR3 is TGTGCCAGCAGCTTAGAAGGAGGGTTGACTGGAAACACCATATATTTT. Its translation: CASSLEGGLTGNTIYF.

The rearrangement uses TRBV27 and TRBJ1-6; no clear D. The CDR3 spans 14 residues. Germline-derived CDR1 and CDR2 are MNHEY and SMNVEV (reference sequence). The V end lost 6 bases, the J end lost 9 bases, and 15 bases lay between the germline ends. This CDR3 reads CASSRKPRGSPLHF. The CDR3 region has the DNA TGTGCCAGCAGCCGGAAACCTAGAGGTTCACCCCTCCACTTT.

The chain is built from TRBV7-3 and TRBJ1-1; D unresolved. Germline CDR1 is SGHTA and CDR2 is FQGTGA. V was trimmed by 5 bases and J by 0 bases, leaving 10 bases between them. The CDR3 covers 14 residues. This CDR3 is CASSIGGMNTEAFF. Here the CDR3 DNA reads TGTGCCAGCAGCATCGGCGGAATGAACACTGAAGCTTTCTTT.

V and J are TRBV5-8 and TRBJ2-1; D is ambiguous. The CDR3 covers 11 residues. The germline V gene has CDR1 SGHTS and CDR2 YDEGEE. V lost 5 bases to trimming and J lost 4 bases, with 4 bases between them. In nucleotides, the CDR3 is TGTGCCAGCAGTTCATACAATGAGCAGTTCTTC. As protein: CASSSYNEQFF.

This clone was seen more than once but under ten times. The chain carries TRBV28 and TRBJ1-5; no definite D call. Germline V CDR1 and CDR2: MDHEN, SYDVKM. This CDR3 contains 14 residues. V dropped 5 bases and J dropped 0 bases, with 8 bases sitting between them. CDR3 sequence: CASSNAYSNQPQHF. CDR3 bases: TGTGCCAGCAGTAATGCGTATAGCAATCAGCCCCAGCATTTT.

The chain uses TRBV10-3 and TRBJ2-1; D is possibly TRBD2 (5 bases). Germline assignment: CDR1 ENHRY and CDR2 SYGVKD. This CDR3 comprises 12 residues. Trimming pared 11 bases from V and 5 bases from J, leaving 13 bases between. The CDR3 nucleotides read TGTGCCGCGGGCGGTGGGAACAATGAGCAGTTCTTC. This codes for CAAGGGNNEQFF.

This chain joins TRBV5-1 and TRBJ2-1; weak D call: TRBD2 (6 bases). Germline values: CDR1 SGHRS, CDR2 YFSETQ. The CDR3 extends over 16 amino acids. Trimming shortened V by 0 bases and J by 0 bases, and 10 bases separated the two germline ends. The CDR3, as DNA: TGCGCCAGCAGCTTGGGACTAGACTTCTCCTACAATGAGCAGTTCTTC. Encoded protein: CASSLGLDFSYNEQFF.

CDR3: CASSESSVAKNIQYF. As DNA, the CDR3 is TGTGCCAGCAGTGAGTCCTCGGTGGCCAAAAACATTCAGTACTTC. The rearrangement links TRBV6-1 to TRBJ2-4; D is ambiguous. V lost 3 bases to trimming and J lost 1 base, with 10 bases between them. The CDR3 is made up of 15 amino acids. The germline CDR1 and CDR2 sequences are MNHNS and SASEGT.

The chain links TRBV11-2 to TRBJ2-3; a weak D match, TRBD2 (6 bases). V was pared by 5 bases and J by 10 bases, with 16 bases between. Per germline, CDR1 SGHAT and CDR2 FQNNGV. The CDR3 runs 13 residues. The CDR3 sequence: CASSALSPGAQYF. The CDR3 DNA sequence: TGTGCCAGCAGCGCCCTTAGCCCGGGGGCGCAGTATTTT.

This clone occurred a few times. The CDR3 protein is CASRASGTGSTGELFF. The CDR3 nucleotides are TGTGCCAGCAGGGCCTCCGGGACAGGTTCCACCGGGGAGCTGTTTTTT. This chain uses TRBV27 with TRBJ2-2; 8 bases line up with TRBD1. The CDR3 contains 16 residues. Trimming cost V 6 bases and J 4 bases; bases outside gene matches: 10. Germline assignment: CDR1 MNHEY and CDR2 SMNVEV (reference sequence).

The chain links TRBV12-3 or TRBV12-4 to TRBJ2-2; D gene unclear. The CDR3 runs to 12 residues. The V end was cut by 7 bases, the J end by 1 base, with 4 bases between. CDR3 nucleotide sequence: TGTGCCAGCACACAGAACACCGGGGAGCTGTTTTTT. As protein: CASTQNTGELFF.

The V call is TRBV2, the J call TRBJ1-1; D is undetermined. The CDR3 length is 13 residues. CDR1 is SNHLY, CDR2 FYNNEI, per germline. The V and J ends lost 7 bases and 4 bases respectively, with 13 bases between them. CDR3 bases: TGTGCCAGCACCCCGGAGGTAATCACTGAAGCTTTCTTT. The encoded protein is CASTPEVITEAFF. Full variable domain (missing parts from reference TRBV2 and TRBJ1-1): EPEVTQTPSHQVTQMGQEVILRCVPISNHLYFYWYRQILGQKVEFLVSFYNNEISEKSEIFDDQFSVERPDGSNFTLKIRSTKLEDSAMYFCASTPEVITEAFFGQGTRLTVV.

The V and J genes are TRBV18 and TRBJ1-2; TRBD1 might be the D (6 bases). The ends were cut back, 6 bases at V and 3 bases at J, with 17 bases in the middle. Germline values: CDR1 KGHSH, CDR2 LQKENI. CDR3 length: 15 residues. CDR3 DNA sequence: TGTGCCAGCTCTCCCACTCGGGGGGCGGACTATGGCTACACCTTC. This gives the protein CASSPTRGADYGYTF.

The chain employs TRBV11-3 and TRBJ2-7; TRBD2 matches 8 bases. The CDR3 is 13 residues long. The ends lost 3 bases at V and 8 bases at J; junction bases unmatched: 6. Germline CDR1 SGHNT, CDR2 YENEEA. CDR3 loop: CASSFGGAGQQYF. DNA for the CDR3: TGTGCCAGCAGCTTCGGGGGGGCAGGGCAGCAGTACTTC. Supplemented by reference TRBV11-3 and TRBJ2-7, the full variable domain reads EAGVVQSPRYKIIEKKQPVAFWCNPISGHNTLYWYLQNLGQGPELLIRYENEEAVDDSQLPKDRFSAERLKGVDSTLKIQPAELGDSAVYLCASSFGGAGQQYFGPGTRLTVT.

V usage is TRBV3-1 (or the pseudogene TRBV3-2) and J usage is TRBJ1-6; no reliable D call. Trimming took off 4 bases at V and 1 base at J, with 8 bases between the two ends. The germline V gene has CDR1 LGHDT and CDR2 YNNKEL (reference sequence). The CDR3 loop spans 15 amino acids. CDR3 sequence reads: CASSPGGSYNSPLHF. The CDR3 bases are TGTGCCAGCAGCCCTGGAGGGTCCTATAATTCACCCCTCCACTTT.

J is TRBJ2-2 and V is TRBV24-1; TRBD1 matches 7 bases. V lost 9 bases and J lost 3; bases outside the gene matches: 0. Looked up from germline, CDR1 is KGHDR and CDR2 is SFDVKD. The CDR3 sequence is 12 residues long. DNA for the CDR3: TGTGCCACCGGGACAGACACCGGGGAGCTGTTTTTT. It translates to CATGTDTGELFF.

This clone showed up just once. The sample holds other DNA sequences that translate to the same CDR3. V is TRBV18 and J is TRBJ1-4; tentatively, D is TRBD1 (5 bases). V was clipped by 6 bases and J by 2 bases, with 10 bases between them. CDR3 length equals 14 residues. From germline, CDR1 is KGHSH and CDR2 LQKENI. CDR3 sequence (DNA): TGTGCCAGCTCCACCCGGGGGACTAATGAAAAACTGTTTTTT. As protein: CASSTRGTNEKLFF.

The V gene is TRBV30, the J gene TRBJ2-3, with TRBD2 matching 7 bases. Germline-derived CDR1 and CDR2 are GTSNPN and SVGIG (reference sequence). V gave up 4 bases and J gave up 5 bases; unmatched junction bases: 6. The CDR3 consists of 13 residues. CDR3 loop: CAWTRRGIDTQYF. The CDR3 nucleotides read TGTGCCTGGACCCGGCGGGGGATAGATACGCAGTATTTT.

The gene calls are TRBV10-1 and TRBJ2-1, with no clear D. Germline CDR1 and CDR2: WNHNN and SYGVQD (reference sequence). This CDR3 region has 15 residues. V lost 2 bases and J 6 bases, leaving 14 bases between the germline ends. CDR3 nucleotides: TGCGCCAGCAGTGAGGCACTGACACCCAGCAATGAGCAGTTCTTC. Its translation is CASSEALTPSNEQFF.

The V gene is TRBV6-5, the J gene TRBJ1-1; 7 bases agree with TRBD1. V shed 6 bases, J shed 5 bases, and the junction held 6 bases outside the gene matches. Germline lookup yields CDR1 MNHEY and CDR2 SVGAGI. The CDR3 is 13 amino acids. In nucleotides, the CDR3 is TGTGCCAGCAGGGGAACAGGGGAGACTGAAGCTTTCTTT. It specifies CASRGTGETEAFF.

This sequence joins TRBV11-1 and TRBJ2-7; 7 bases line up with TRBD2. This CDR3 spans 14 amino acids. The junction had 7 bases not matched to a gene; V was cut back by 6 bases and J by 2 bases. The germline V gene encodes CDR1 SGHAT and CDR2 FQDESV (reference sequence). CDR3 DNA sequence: TGTGCCAGCAGTTATGCGGGAGTCCCCTACGAGCAGTACTTC. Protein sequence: CASSYAGVPYEQYF.

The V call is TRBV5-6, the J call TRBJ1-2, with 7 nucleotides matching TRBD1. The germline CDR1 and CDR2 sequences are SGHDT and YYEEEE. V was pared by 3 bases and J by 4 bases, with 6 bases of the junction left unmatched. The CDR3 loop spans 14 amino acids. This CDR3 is CASSSGQNIYGYTF. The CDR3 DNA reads TGTGCCAGCAGCTCGGGACAGAACATCTATGGCTACACCTTC. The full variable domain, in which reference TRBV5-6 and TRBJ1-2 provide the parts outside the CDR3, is DAGVTQSPTHLIKTRGQQVTLRCSPKSGHDTVSWYQQALGQGPQFIFQYYEEEERQRGNFPDRFSGHQFPNYSSELNVNALLLGDSALYLCASSSGQNIYGYTFGSGTRLTVV.

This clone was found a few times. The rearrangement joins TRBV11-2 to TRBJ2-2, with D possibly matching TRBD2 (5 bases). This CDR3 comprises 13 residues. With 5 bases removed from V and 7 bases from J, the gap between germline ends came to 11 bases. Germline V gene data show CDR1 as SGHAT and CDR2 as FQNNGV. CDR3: CASSASSRGELFF. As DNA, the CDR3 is TGTGCCAGCAGCGCTAGCAGTCGCGGGGAGCTGTTTTTT.

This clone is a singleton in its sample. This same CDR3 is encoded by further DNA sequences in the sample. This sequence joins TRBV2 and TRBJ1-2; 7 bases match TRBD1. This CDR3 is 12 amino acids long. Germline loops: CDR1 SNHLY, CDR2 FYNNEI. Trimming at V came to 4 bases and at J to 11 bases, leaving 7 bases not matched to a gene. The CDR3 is CASSGDRDGYTF. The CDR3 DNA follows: TGTGCCAGCAGTGGAGACAGGGACGGTTACACCTTC. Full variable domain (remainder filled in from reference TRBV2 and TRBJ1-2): EPEVTQTPSHQVTQMGQEVILRCVPISNHLYFYWYRQILGQKVEFLVSFYNNEISEKSEIFDDQFSVERPDGSNFTLKIRSTKLEDSAMYFCASSGDRDGYTFGSGTRLTVV.

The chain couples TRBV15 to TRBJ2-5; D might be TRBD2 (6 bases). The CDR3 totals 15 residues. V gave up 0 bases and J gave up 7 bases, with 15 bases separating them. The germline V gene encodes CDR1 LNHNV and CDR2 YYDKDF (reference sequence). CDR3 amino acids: CATSRDGGAGRTQYF. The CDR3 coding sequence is TGTGCCACCAGCAGAGATGGAGGGGCGGGTCGGACCCAGTACTTC.

CDR3 loop: CATKGDRDTQYF. CDR3 in DNA: TGTGCCACCAAGGGGGACAGAGATACGCAGTATTTT. V gene TRBV6-5 combines with J gene TRBJ2-3; 7 bases align to TRBD1. The length of the CDR3 is 12 residues. The ends lost 10 bases at V and 5 bases at J; junction bases unmatched: 6. Germline values: CDR1 MNHEY, CDR2 SVGAGI.